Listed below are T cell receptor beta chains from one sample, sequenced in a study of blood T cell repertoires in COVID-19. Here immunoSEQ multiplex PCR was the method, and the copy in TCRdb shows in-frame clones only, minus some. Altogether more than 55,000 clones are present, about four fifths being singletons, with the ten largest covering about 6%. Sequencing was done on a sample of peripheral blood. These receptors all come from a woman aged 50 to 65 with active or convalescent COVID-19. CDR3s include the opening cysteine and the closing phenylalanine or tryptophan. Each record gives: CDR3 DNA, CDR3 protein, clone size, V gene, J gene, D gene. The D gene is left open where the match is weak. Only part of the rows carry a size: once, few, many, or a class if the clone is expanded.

CDR3nt: TGCGCCAGCAGCCAAGATACTAGCGGCTCCTACAATGAGCAGTTCTTC
CDR3aa: CASSQDTSGSYNEQFF
abundance: .
v_gene: TRBV4-3
j_gene: TRBJ2-1
d_gene: TRBD2

CDR3nt: TGTGCCAGCAGTGATAACAGGGTGGCCTACGAGCAGTACTTC
CDR3aa: CASSDNRVAYEQYF
abundance: few
v_gene: TRBV6-1
j_gene: TRBJ2-7
d_gene: .

CDR3nt: TGTGCCACCAGTGAAGGGACAGGAGGCAACTCCTACAATGAGCAGTTCTTC
CDR3aa: CATSEGTGGNSYNEQFF
abundance: few
v_gene: TRBV24-1
j_gene: TRBJ2-1
d_gene: TRBD1

CDR3nt: TGTGCCACCCCCCAACCGGACAATGAGCAGTTCTTC
CDR3aa: CATPQPDNEQFF
abundance: once
v_gene: TRBV25-1
j_gene: TRBJ2-1
d_gene: .

CDR3nt: TGTGCCAGCAGCCCTGAACTTAACTATGGCTACACCTTC
CDR3aa: CASSPELNYGYTF
abundance: .
v_gene: TRBV12-3/TRBV12-4
j_gene: TRBJ1-2
d_gene: .

CDR3nt: TGTGCCACCAGCAATCCCCTGGGGTCTAGCGGGCAAAATGAGCAGTTCTTC
CDR3aa: CATSNPLGSSGQNEQFF
abundance: .
v_gene: TRBV24-1
j_gene: TRBJ2-1
d_gene: TRBD2

CDR3nt: TGTGCCAGCAGCTTTGGATTTGCACAGGCGACAGCTAGTAACTATGGCTACACCTTC
CDR3aa: CASSFGFAQATASNYGYTF
abundance: .
v_gene: TRBV7-8
j_gene: TRBJ1-2
d_gene: .

CDR3nt: TGCGCCAGCAGCCAAGCGGACAGGTTAAACTCTGACGCTTTCTTT
CDR3aa: CASSQADRLNSDAFF
abundance: few
v_gene: TRBV4-3
j_gene: TRBJ1-1
d_gene: TRBD1

CDR3nt: TGTGCCACCAGTCCAGGGACTAGCACAGATACGCAGTATTTT
CDR3aa: CATSPGTSTDTQYF
abundance: .
v_gene: TRBV24-1
j_gene: TRBJ2-3
d_gene: .

CDR3nt: TGTGCCAGCAGTGAAATTGTTGGGCTAGCGGGAGGGCCGCTCTCCTACAATGAGCAGTTCTTC
CDR3aa: CASSEIVGLAGGPLSYNEQFF
abundance: few
v_gene: TRBV2
j_gene: TRBJ2-1
d_gene: TRBD2

CDR3nt: TGTGCTAGTGGTTTGCCGACAGGGGGTATCACAGATACGCAGTATTTT
CDR3aa: CASGLPTGGITDTQYF
abundance: .
v_gene: TRBV12-5
j_gene: TRBJ2-3
d_gene: TRBD1

CDR3nt: TGTGCCAGCAGTTTAGATGATGGGGCTAGCGGGAGGGCTCGGCCCCCAGATACGCAGTATTTT
CDR3aa: CASSLDDGASGRARPPDTQYF
abundance: .
v_gene: TRBV28
j_gene: TRBJ2-3
d_gene: TRBD2

CDR3nt: TGTGCCAGCAGCTTGTCGGTATTTTCTGGGGCCAACGTCCTGACTTTC
CDR3aa: CASSLSVFSGANVLTF
abundance: .
v_gene: TRBV7-2
j_gene: TRBJ2-6
d_gene: .

CDR3nt: TGTGCCAGCAGTCCAAACAGGGGGCGAGAAAAACTGTTTTTT
CDR3aa: CASSPNRGREKLFF
abundance: .
v_gene: TRBV27
j_gene: TRBJ1-4
d_gene: TRBD1

CDR3nt: TGTGCCTGCCACAGGAAGAACTATGGCTACACCTTC
CDR3aa: CACHRKNYGYTF
abundance: .
v_gene: TRBV6-5
j_gene: TRBJ1-2
d_gene: .

CDR3nt: TGTGCCAGCAGCAGGCAGGGGGCTGGAGGAGGCTACACCTTC
CDR3aa: CASSRQGAGGGYTF
abundance: once
v_gene: TRBV5-6
j_gene: TRBJ1-2
d_gene: TRBD1

CDR3nt: TGTGCCAGCAGCCCCCGACTAGCGGGAGGCCGAGGGTTGGGAGATACGCAGTATTTT
CDR3aa: CASSPRLAGGRGLGDTQYF
abundance: few
v_gene: TRBV7-6
j_gene: TRBJ2-3
d_gene: TRBD2

CDR3nt: TGTGCCAGCAGCCAAGATCTAACTTCCGGCACTGAAGCTTTCTTT
CDR3aa: CASSQDLTSGTEAFF
abundance: .
v_gene: TRBV4-2
j_gene: TRBJ1-1
d_gene: .

CDR3nt: TGTGCCAGCTCACCACCGGGGGGTGAAGCTTTCTTT
CDR3aa: CASSPPGGEAFF
abundance: .
v_gene: TRBV18
j_gene: TRBJ1-1
d_gene: .

CDR3nt: TGTGCCTGGAGATACCAGGTGAACACTGAAGCTTTCTTT
CDR3aa: CAWRYQVNTEAFF
abundance: .
v_gene: TRBV30
j_gene: TRBJ1-1
d_gene: .

CDR3nt: TGCGCCAGCAGCTTAAGGGGCGGACCGCCCGGAAACACCATATATTTT
CDR3aa: CASSLRGGPPGNTIYF
abundance: .
v_gene: TRBV5-1
j_gene: TRBJ1-3
d_gene: .

CDR3nt: TGCGCCAGCAGTCGGGGAGGACTAGCGGCCCTCCATTACAATGAGCAGTTCTTC
CDR3aa: CASSRGGLAALHYNEQFF
abundance: few
v_gene: TRBV4-1
j_gene: TRBJ2-1
d_gene: TRBD2

CDR3nt: TGTGCCAGCAGTTACACCCAGGGGATCTATGGCTACACCTTC
CDR3aa: CASSYTQGIYGYTF
abundance: .
v_gene: TRBV6-5
j_gene: TRBJ1-2
d_gene: .

CDR3nt: TGTGCCAGCAGCTACGGAGTACCTCAAGAGTTCACAGATACGCAGTATTTT
CDR3aa: CASSYGVPQEFTDTQYF
abundance: .
v_gene: TRBV7-6
j_gene: TRBJ2-3
d_gene: .

CDR3nt: TGTGCCAGCAGTTCTCAGGGATTTTCGGCAGATACGCAGTATTTT
CDR3aa: CASSSQGFSADTQYF
abundance: .
v_gene: TRBV5-4
j_gene: TRBJ2-3
d_gene: .

CDR3nt: TGTGCCAGCAGTGAAGTACCCGGCTACAATGAGCAGTTCTTC
CDR3aa: CASSEVPGYNEQFF
abundance: .
v_gene: TRBV6-1
j_gene: TRBJ2-1
d_gene: .

CDR3nt: TGTGCCAGCAGCGCCCGACAGGGGCTGGGAGATACGCAGTATTTT
CDR3aa: CASSARQGLGDTQYF
abundance: .
v_gene: TRBV6-5
j_gene: TRBJ2-3
d_gene: TRBD1

CDR3nt: TGTGCCAGCAGCTTAGTAGCGGGAGTCCGCCACCCAGATACGCAGTATTTT
CDR3aa: CASSLVAGVRHPDTQYF
abundance: .
v_gene: TRBV7-2
j_gene: TRBJ2-3
d_gene: TRBD2

CDR3nt: TGCAGTGCTAGTACGGGGAACACTGAAGCTTTCTTT
CDR3aa: CSASTGNTEAFF
abundance: .
v_gene: TRBV20-1
j_gene: TRBJ1-1
d_gene: .

CDR3nt: TGTGCCAGCAGTTACCCTAGGAGGGATGAGCAGTTCTTC
CDR3aa: CASSYPRRDEQFF
abundance: .
v_gene: TRBV6-2/TRBV6-3
j_gene: TRBJ2-1
d_gene: .

CDR3nt: TGTGCCAGCAGCTTTAGTAGCGGCTCCTACAATGAGCAGTTCTTC
CDR3aa: CASSFSSGSYNEQFF
abundance: .
v_gene: TRBV11-2
j_gene: TRBJ2-1
d_gene: .

CDR3nt: TGTGCCAGTAGTATTAAGGGCAGGGGGAATGGCTACACCTTC
CDR3aa: CASSIKGRGNGYTF
abundance: .
v_gene: TRBV19
j_gene: TRBJ1-2
d_gene: TRBD1

CDR3nt: TGTGCCATCAGTCGAGGACTAGCGGGAGTTGAGACCCAGTACTTC
CDR3aa: CAISRGLAGVETQYF
abundance: .
v_gene: TRBV10-3
j_gene: TRBJ2-5
d_gene: TRBD2

CDR3nt: TGTGCCAGCAGTTTTGGGGCCGGGCGAGGCTACACCTTC
CDR3aa: CASSFGAGRGYTF
abundance: .
v_gene: TRBV12-3/TRBV12-4
j_gene: TRBJ1-2
d_gene: .

CDR3nt: TGTGCCTGGGCAGGGGGAGAGACCCAGTACTTC
CDR3aa: CAWAGGETQYF
abundance: .
v_gene: TRBV30
j_gene: TRBJ2-5
d_gene: TRBD1

CDR3nt: TGTGCCAGCAGTTACGGCCGGGCTAGCGGGAGAAATGAGCAGTTCTTC
CDR3aa: CASSYGRASGRNEQFF
abundance: .
v_gene: TRBV6-2/TRBV6-3
j_gene: TRBJ2-1
d_gene: TRBD2

CDR3nt: TGCGCCAGCAGTTTCGGACTAGCGGGAGGGGGAGAGCAGTTCTTC
CDR3aa: CASSFGLAGGGEQFF
abundance: .
v_gene: TRBV5-1
j_gene: TRBJ2-1
d_gene: TRBD2

CDR3nt: TGTGCCAGTAGTTGGGAGGGGACAGATACGCAGTATTTT
CDR3aa: CASSWEGTDTQYF
abundance: .
v_gene: TRBV19
j_gene: TRBJ2-3
d_gene: TRBD2

CDR3nt: TGCAGCGTTGGACAGGGAACTAGCACAGATACGCAGTATTTT
CDR3aa: CSVGQGTSTDTQYF
abundance: .
v_gene: TRBV29-1
j_gene: TRBJ2-3
d_gene: TRBD1

CDR3nt: TGTGCCAGCAGCTTAGTTCCCCCAGGGGGCAAGGGCTACACCTTC
CDR3aa: CASSLVPPGGKGYTF
abundance: .
v_gene: TRBV7-9
j_gene: TRBJ1-2
d_gene: TRBD1

CDR3nt: TGCAGCGTTGGCGACGGCGGGCCCAATCAGCCCCAGCATTTT
CDR3aa: CSVGDGGPNQPQHF
abundance: .
v_gene: TRBV29-1
j_gene: TRBJ1-5
d_gene: .